This T cell receptor (beta chain) derives from a study of shared clonotypes between healthy human individuals (dated by TCRdb to the early 2020s). Regarding the study in general: The cohort comprised a couple of women and three men aged 18 to 49 years. For each donor, three plates each were used for CD4 naive and CD4 memory, two plates were used for CD8 naive, and one plate was used for CD8 memory. To estimate repertoire size and how much clonotypes are shared between individuals, the study performed deep sequencing of blood TCR repertoires from roughly five healthy adults. To increase sequencing depth and limit assay-specific biases, different laboratories used diverse techniques to prepare libraries and sequence TCR repertoires. Each donor's leukapheresis produced roughly between roughly 0.94 and 9.5 billion PBMCs.

Spanning cysteine to phenylalanine, the CDR3 consists of 14 amino acids. The kept DNA is CDR3 alone, 42 bases in frame from the first base. The germline V gene (reference sequence) sets CDR1 to LNHDA and CDR2 to SQIVND. V drops 6 bases and J drops 7 bases, leaving 16 bases in between. The donors were healthy, HIV-negative adults with no recently reported acute infections or vaccinations. Every donor was a Caucasian adult residing in Nashville, Tennessee, USA. CD4+ T cells were enriched through magnetic negative selection, after which naive cells were positively selected on CD45RA and the remaining negative fraction served as the memory subset. After blood collection by leukapheresis, PBMCs were isolated using Ficoll-Histopaque density gradient centrifugation and then cryopreserved in the vapor phase of liquid nitrogen. Analytical flow cytometry was used to check the purity and quantity of every magnetically sorted T cell population. Genomic DNA was isolated from each sorted fraction and quantified by UV absorbance on a Nanodrop 2000c.

Study-wide findings and limitations: Sharing across a handful of donors was observed for about 5% of naive CD4, over 3% of naive CD8, over 2% of memory CD4, and roughly 0.43% of memory CD8 clonotypes. The small number of donors limited the genetic and exposure-history diversity represented. Incomplete sequencing was indicated by rarefaction of sorted-subset datasets, despite the large sequencing depth. Larger estimated clonotype richness was generally found for naive subsets than for memory subsets. Only blood was sampled, and tissue TCR repertoires likely differ from those in blood. Compared with non-shared clonotypes, clonotypes shared by all four sorted-subset donors had higher generation probabilities. Pairwise subsampling indicated that sequencing depth was expected to affect the degree of clonotype sharing among donors.

TCR CDR3 regions were amplified from genomic DNA by multiplex PCR using the deep immunoSEQ assay. Extracted genomic DNA from each cell subset was spread evenly across all wells of several immunoSEQ 96-well plates, with each plate serving as a replicate. For sorted subsets, approximately 200 ng of genomic DNA, equivalent to 25,000 to 35,000 T cell genomes, went into each replicate PCR. Purified libraries were quantified with a Qubit 3.0 fluorometer, sized on a Bioanalyzer 2100, and re-quantified with the KAPA Library Quantification kit. A separate single-read 150-cycle Illumina NextSeq 550 flow cell was used to sequence each immunoSEQ 96-well plate. The paper's data handling went like this. Because only junctional sequences without quality scores were contained in the immunoSEQ output, filtering matching that applied to full-length reads could not be performed. To assign V/J genes and CDR3, sequences were annotated using PyIR, a Python wrapper for IgBLAST v1.9, with IMGT germline references. Any read was removed if the V/J assignment was weak (E-value above 1e-6), the CDR3 was missing, or the read contained stop codons, out-of-frame junctions, or ambiguous translated residues. V3J clonotypes were defined by identical inferred V gene, J gene, and CDR3 amino acid sequence. Percentage overlap between repertoires was computed as shared unique clonotypes divided by the size of the smaller repertoire. Richness of each repertoire was evaluated using RTK rarefaction, the Chao1 estimator, and Recon v2.1 estimates of unobserved clonotypes. Generation probabilities for all TCRbeta clonotypes obtained by the gDNA method from several donors were computed using OLGA. Drawn from immuneACCESS, this table holds only the in-frame rearrangements with V and J called that TCRdb kept. Clones are partly lost; checked studies trace under half to an unresolved V gene and leave the rest unexplained. V and J calls and clone size come straight from that table; D and trimming were deduced from the DNA. The sample includes roughly 2.4 million clones, with 95% observed a single time. Around 0.13% of the sample lies in the top ten.

About this clone itself: Its target antigen remains unknown. No quality values exist for individual bases; no much larger clone is one base distant.

The origin of this receptor is a man in his late teens or twenties in good health. The rearranged segments are TRBV19 and TRBJ2-1; the D region is possibly TRBD1 or TRBD2, each matching across 5 bases. The sequenced sample was naive CD4+ T cells sorted from blood. Per the publication, the cell subset or site label means: CD45RA+ positively selected. The CDR3 loop reads CASRRGDVENEQFF. At the DNA level, the sequence is TGTGCCAGTAGACGAGGGGACGTCGAGAATGAGCAGTTCTTC.